A selection of T cell receptor beta chains follows, all from one sample in a study of a mutant IDH1 vaccine in newly diagnosed glioma. Antigens for these TCRs are unknown. Some clones are missing from TCRdb's copy, which holds only in-frame ones; the method was immunoSEQ multiplex PCR. The sample holds approximately 44,000 clones, over 60% seen once. The sample in question was PBMCs, obtained from a glioma patient whose treatment included an IDH1 peptide vaccine. The receptors derive from a middle-aged man with glioma. The CDR3 runs from the conserved cysteine through the conserved F or W. The D gene is left open where the match is weak. For some rows the clone size is stated as once, few or many, or as a class when expanded; others skip it.

j_gene	d_gene	v_gene	abundance	CDR3nt	CDR3aa
TRBJ1-5	.	TRBV27	.	TGTGCCAGCAGCCTTAATGGGGTTACGGGCAATCAGCCCCAGCATTTT	CASSLNGVTGNQPQHF
TRBJ1-1	.	TRBV19	.	TGTGCCAGTAGTGCCCAGGGCTGGAACACTGAAGCTTTCTTT	CASSAQGWNTEAFF
TRBJ1-2	.	TRBV2	.	TGTGCCCAGCAACCCCTCGGCGACGCAGACCTCTATGGCTACACCTTC	CAQQPLGDADLYGYTF
TRBJ1-2	.	TRBV4-1	.	TGCGCCAGCAGCCAAGCCGGGACACCGCAGGGCTACACCTTC	CASSQAGTPQGYTF
TRBJ2-1	TRBD2	TRBV29-1	.	TGCAGCGTGATGGCTGGACTAGCGGGAGAGGGTGGGTACAATGAGCAGTTCTTC	CSVMAGLAGEGGYNEQFF
TRBJ2-1	TRBD2	TRBV19	.	TGTGCCAGTAGTGCTGGCGGGAGCTACAATGAGCAGTTCTTC	CASSAGGSYNEQFF
TRBJ2-7	.	TRBV7-9	.	TGTGCCAGCAGCACACTCCCCCATTCCACCTACGAGCAGTACTTC	CASSTLPHSTYEQYF
TRBJ2-2	TRBD1	TRBV27	.	TGTGCCAGCGCCGGACAGGCAGGGGTGACCGGGGAGCTGTTTTTT	CASAGQAGVTGELFF
TRBJ1-1	TRBD1	TRBV6-6	.	TGTGCCAGCAGTCTTACAGGGGTCACTGAAGCTTTCTTT	CASSLTGVTEAFF
TRBJ2-5	.	TRBV30	.	TGTGCCTGGAGCCCCGCTGACGGTCGGGAGACCCAGTACTTC	CAWSPADGRETQYF
TRBJ2-7	.	TRBV4-1	.	TGCGCCAGCAGCCAACCAGGACAGAACTACGAGCAGTACTTC	CASSQPGQNYEQYF
TRBJ1-1	TRBD1	TRBV5-4	.	TGTGCCAGCAGCTGGACAGGGGCCGGGGGAGCTTTCTTT	CASSWTGAGGAFF
TRBJ1-1	.	TRBV14	.	TGTGCCAGCAGCCAAGTTCACAGGATGAACACTGAAGCTTTCTTT	CASSQVHRMNTEAFF
TRBJ2-1	TRBD2	TRBV5-4	.	TGTGCCAGCAGCTTAGCGGGAGGGCATAGTGAGCAGTTCTTC	CASSLAGGHSEQFF
TRBJ2-1	TRBD2	TRBV11-2	.	TGTGCCAGCAGAGGGGCGGGAGGGGGTGAGCAGTTCTTC	CASRGAGGGEQFF
TRBJ2-3	TRBD1	TRBV5-5	.	TGTGCCAGCAGCTTGTCGAGTGACAGGGGCCAGTATTTT	CASSLSSDRGQYF
TRBJ2-1	.	TRBV9	.	TGTGCCAGCAGCCAGGAGGACTCCTACAATGAGCAGTTCTTC	CASSQEDSYNEQFF
TRBJ1-2	.	TRBV7-2	.	TGTGCCAGCAGCAACCGTGGGGGCTACACCTTC	CASSNRGGYTF
TRBJ1-3	.	TRBV11-3	.	TGTGCCAGCGCCTCCCAGGGGCAGGGTGGAAACACCATATATTTT	CASASQGQGGNTIYF
TRBJ1-1	.	TRBV7-2	.	TGTGCCAGCAGCCCCAGTGTGAACACTGAAGCTTTCTTT	CASSPSVNTEAFF
TRBJ1-2	.	TRBV7-9	.	TGTGCCAGCAGCTTCGGCAGGTGGGGCACTAACTATGGCTACACCTTC	CASSFGRWGTNYGYTF
TRBJ2-1	.	TRBV11-2	.	TGTGCCAGCAGCTTAACTAGCTATCCGACAGATGAGCAGTTCTTC	CASSLTSYPTDEQFF
TRBJ2-3	TRBD2	TRBV10-2	once	TGCGCCAGCAAAGAATTTCTAGCGGGTGACCTGAGCACAGATACGCAGTATTTT	CASKEFLAGDLSTDTQYF
TRBJ2-6	.	TRBV7-6	.	TGTGCCAGCGGGGGTTCTGGGGCCAACGTCCTGACTTTC	CASGGSGANVLTF
TRBJ1-4	.	TRBV9	.	TGTGCCAGCAGCGTAGGGGGTCTAGGACAGTTTAATGAAAAACTGTTTTTT	CASSVGGLGQFNEKLFF
TRBJ1-5	.	TRBV19	.	TGTGCCAGTAGTATACACAACGGTTATAGCAATCAGCCCCAGCATTTT	CASSIHNGYSNQPQHF
TRBJ1-1	.	TRBV6-1	once	TGTGCCAGCAGTGAATTCCTCCTATCCACTGAAGCTTTCTTT	CASSEFLLSTEAFF
TRBJ2-5	.	TRBV7-2	.	TGTGCCAGCAGCCTCGGGCGCCAGGCCACCCAGTACTTC	CASSLGRQATQYF
TRBJ1-1	.	TRBV10-3	.	TGTGCCATCAGGCCCGCTCATGAAGCTTTCTTT	CAIRPAHEAFF
TRBJ2-3	TRBD2	TRBV5-1	once	TGCGCCAGCGGGGCCGGTCTAGCGGGAGTGGAAACAGATACGCAGTATTTT	CASGAGLAGVETDTQYF
TRBJ1-1	.	TRBV10-1	once	TGCGCCAGCAGTGAGGTTGTACGGGCGTCGGCCACTGAAGCTTTCTTT	CASSEVVRASATEAFF
TRBJ1-1	.	TRBV4-1	medium-sized	TGCGCCAGCAGCCAAGCCGTTGGGGTAGGCCTGAACACTGAAGCTTTCTTT	CASSQAVGVGLNTEAFF
TRBJ2-1	TRBD1	TRBV5-6	.	TGTGCCAGCAGCGACGGGACAGGCTACTACAATGAGCAGTTCTTC	CASSDGTGYYNEQFF
TRBJ1-2	.	TRBV5-8	.	TGTGCCGCAGGGGCAGCCAGACGCTACACCTTC	CAAGAARRYTF
TRBJ2-1	.	TRBV27	few	TGTGCCAGCAGGATCTGGCAGGGTGACAATGAGCAGTTCTTC	CASRIWQGDNEQFF
TRBJ2-7	.	TRBV28	.	TGTGCCAGCAGTCGCCTTTTCTACGAGCAGTACTTC	CASSRLFYEQYF
TRBJ1-5	.	TRBV6-5	.	TGTGCCAGCAGGGACAGCGGAGGGAATCAGCCCCAGCATTTT	CASRDSGGNQPQHF
TRBJ2-7	.	TRBV14	.	TGTGCCAGCAGCCAAGAAAACAGGAGATCGGGGGAGCAGTACTTC	CASSQENRRSGEQYF
TRBJ1-5	TRBD1	TRBV28	.	TGTGCCAGCAGCCCAGGGGGCAGGGATAGCAATCAGCCCCAGCATTTT	CASSPGGRDSNQPQHF
TRBJ2-3	.	TRBV30	.	TGTGCCTGGAGTTTAAGGGGGACAGATACGCAGTATTTT	CAWSLRGTDTQYF
TRBJ2-2	TRBD2	TRBV5-6	.	TGTGCCAGCAGCTTGGTTGGGGGAGGGGCCGGGGAGCTGTTTTTT	CASSLVGGGAGELFF
TRBJ2-7	.	TRBV29-1	.	TGCAGCGCTGGGGCCAGGCCGGGGTCCGAGCAGTACTTC	CSAGARPGSEQYF
TRBJ2-7	.	TRBV27	once	TGTGCCAGCAGCCAAGGGATTTCTGCCTACGAGCAGTACTTC	CASSQGISAYEQYF
TRBJ1-5	.	TRBV2	once	TGTGCCAGCAGTGAAGCGCTTCGGAGCGGTCTACCCCAGCATTTT	CASSEALRSGLPQHF
TRBJ1-3	.	TRBV19	.	TGTGCCAGTAGTATACGGGGGGCTGGAAACACCATATATTTT	CASSIRGAGNTIYF
TRBJ2-1	TRBD2	TRBV7-8	.	TGTGCCAGCAGCTTAGCCAGCGGGAGTAACGTTGAGCAGTTCTTC	CASSLASGSNVEQFF
TRBJ1-4	.	TRBV7-2	.	TGTGCCAGCAGCTTAGGTCTGGGGGCGGTTGAAAAACTGTTTTTT	CASSLGLGAVEKLFF
TRBJ2-1	TRBD2	TRBV5-4	.	TGTGCCAGCAGCCATGCTAGCGGGATGGGCAATGAGCAGTTCTTC	CASSHASGMGNEQFF
TRBJ2-2	.	TRBV10-3	.	TGTGCCATCAGTGAGTCGCCAGAAACCGGGGAGCTGTTTTTT	CAISESPETGELFF
TRBJ1-4	.	TRBV25-1	few	TGTGCCAGCAGTGATCAAACGGGACGGGCCGAAAAACTGTTTTTT	CASSDQTGRAEKLFF
TRBJ2-6	TRBD2	TRBV5-4	.	TGTGCCAGCAGCTTCGGGGGGGCTTCGGATGGGGCCAACGTCCTGACTTTC	CASSFGGASDGANVLTF
TRBJ1-2	.	TRBV7-2	.	TGTGCCAGCAGCCCCCCGGGCAGGATCTATGGCTACACCTTC	CASSPPGRIYGYTF
TRBJ2-1	.	TRBV29-1	.	TGCAGCGTTGACGCTACCCCCAATGAGCAGTTCTTC	CSVDATPNEQFF